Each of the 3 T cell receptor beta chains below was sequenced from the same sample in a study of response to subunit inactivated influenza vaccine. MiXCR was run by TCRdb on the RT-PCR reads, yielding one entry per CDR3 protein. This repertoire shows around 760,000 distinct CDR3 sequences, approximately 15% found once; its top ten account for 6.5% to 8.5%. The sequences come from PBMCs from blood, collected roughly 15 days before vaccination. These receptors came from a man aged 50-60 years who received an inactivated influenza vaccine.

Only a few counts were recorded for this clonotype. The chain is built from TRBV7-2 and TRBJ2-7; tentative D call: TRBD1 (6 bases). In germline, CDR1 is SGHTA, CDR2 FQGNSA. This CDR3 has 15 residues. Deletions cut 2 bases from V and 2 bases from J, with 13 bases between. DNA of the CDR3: TGTGCCAGCAGCTTACCGAACAGGGCCACCTACGAGCAGTACTTC. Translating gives CASSLPNRATYEQYF.

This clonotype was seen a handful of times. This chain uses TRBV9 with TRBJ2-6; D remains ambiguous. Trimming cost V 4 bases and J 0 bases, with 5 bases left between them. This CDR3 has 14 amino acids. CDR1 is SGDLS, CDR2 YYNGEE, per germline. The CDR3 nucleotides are TGTGCCAGCAGCTCACACTCTGGGGCCAACGTCCTGACTTTC. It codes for CASSSHSGANVLTF. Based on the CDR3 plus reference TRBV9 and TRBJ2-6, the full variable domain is DSGVTQTPKHLITATGQRVTLRCSPRSGDLSVYWYQQSLDQGLQFLIQYYNGEERAKGNILERFSAQQFPDLHSELNLSSLELGDSALYFCASSSHSGANVLTFGAGSRLTVL.

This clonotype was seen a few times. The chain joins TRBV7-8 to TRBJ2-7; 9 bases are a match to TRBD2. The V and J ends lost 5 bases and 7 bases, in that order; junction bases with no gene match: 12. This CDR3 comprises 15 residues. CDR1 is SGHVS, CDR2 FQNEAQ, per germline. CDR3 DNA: TGTGCCAGCAGCCCCGGTGCGGGAGGGCCTGGGGAGCAGTACTTC. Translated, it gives CASSPGAGGPGEQYF. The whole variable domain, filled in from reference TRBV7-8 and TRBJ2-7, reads GAGVSQSPRYKVAKRGQDVALRCDPISGHVSLFWYQQALGQGPEFLTYFQNEAQLDKSGLPSDRFFAERPEGSVSTLKIQRTQQEDSAVYLCASSPGAGGPGEQYFGPGTRLTVT.